These 10 T cell receptor beta chains share one sample of origin, sequenced in a study of cytomegalovirus exposure and HLA in healthy donors. PCR used 60 Vbeta primers and 13 Jbeta primers. Sequencing used immunoSEQ multiplex PCR; TCRdb keeps in-frame clones, though not all of them. The sample holds 150,000 to 190,000 clones, approximately 77% seen once. Sequencing input: PBMCs. These receptors came from a man aged 18-30 years in good health and CMV-seronegative.

This clone was seen a single time. This chain joins TRBV5-6 and TRBJ2-1, with 9 bases identical to TRBD1. The CDR3 has 14 amino acids. Germline CDR1 is SGHDT and CDR2 is YYEEEE. With V trimmed by 6 bases and J by 6 bases, 7 bases remained unmatched. The CDR3 nucleotides read TGTGCCAGCACCTCCGAGACAGGGGGCAATGAGCAGTTCTTC. Amino acid sequence: CASTSETGGNEQFF.

The gene calls are TRBV19 and TRBJ1-5; no reliable D call. The V and J ends lost 1 base and 3 bases respectively, with 4 bases between them. The CDR3 spans 13 residues. Germline CDR1 reads LNHDA; CDR2 reads SQIVND (reference sequence). CDR3 amino acids: CASSIAHNQPQHF. CDR3 nucleotides: TGTGCCAGTAGTATAGCCCACAATCAGCCCCAGCATTTT.

The gene calls are TRBV10-3 and TRBJ2-2; D uncertain. V shed 9 bases and J shed 3 bases, with 14 bases lying between them. The length of the CDR3 is 14 residues. In germline, CDR1 is ENHRY, CDR2 SYGVKD. The CDR3 is CAINSVGDTGELFF. In DNA form, the CDR3 reads TGTGCCATTAACTCGGTCGGTGACACCGGGGAGCTGTTTTTT.

This clone showed up just a few times. This chain uses TRBV5-5 with TRBJ2-5; TRBD2 aligns across 8 bases. CDR3 length: 15 residues. The V gene's germline CDR1 is SGHKS and CDR2 YYEKEE (reference sequence). V shed 4 bases and J 2 bases; nucleotides not matched to a gene: 7. CDR3 in amino acids: CASSPSGSPQETQYF. DNA of the CDR3: TGTGCCAGCAGCCCAAGCGGGAGCCCTCAAGAGACCCAGTACTTC.

As to this clone: One end of the junction does not line up with germline, which may come from a read error. The chain links TRBV7-9 to TRBJ1-4, with 11 bases fitting TRBD1. CDR3 size: 17 residues. From germline, CDR1 is SEHNR and CDR2 FQNEAQ (reference sequence). Here the CDR3 DNA reads TGTTCCAGCAGCTTATCGGACAGGGGGCGGGAGAGTGAAAAACTGTTTTTT. As protein: CSSSLSDRGRESEKLFF. The variable domain in full, completed from reference TRBV7-9 and TRBJ1-4, reads DTGVSQNPRHKITKRGQNVTFRCDPISEHNRLYWYRQTLGQGPEFLTYFQNEAQLEKSRLLSDRFSAERPKGSFSTLEIQRTEQGDSAMYLCSSSLSDRGRESEKLFFGSGTQLSVL.

V is TRBV4-3 and J is TRBJ2-1; perhaps TRBD2 as D (6 bases). The germline V and J ends were trimmed by 3 bases and 3 bases, with 9 bases remaining between them. CDR3 length: 14 residues. CDR1 LGHNA and CDR2 YSLEER come from the germline V gene. CDR3 in amino acids: CASSQEDYYNEQFF. The CDR3 DNA sequence: TGCGCCAGCAGCCAGGAGGACTACTACAATGAGCAGTTCTTC.

Remarks on this clone: The same CDR3 can be traced to other DNA sequences in this sample. The chain is built from TRBV14 and TRBJ1-2; D possibly corresponds to TRBD1 (5 bases). The CDR3 runs 14 residues. V lost 1 base and J 1 base, leaving 7 bases between the germline ends. From germline, CDR1 is SGHDN and CDR2 FVKESK. CDR3 sequence reads: CASSQVRGNYGYTF. CDR3 coding DNA: TGTGCCAGCAGCCAAGTAAGGGGTAACTATGGCTACACCTTC.

V and J are TRBV19 and TRBJ2-7; the match to TRBD2 covers 9 bases. The CDR3 sequence is 15 residues long. J was trimmed by 3 bases and V by 2 bases; bases with no gene match: 5. The germline gives CDR1 LNHDA, CDR2 SQIVND (reference sequence). The CDR3 region has the DNA TGTGCCAGTAGTATACTGAGCGGGAGGCGCTACGAGCAGTACTTC. This encodes CASSILSGRRYEQYF.

The CDR3 DNA reads as TGTGCCAGCTCCCCAACCCCGAGGGATTCACCCCTCCACTTT. Protein sequence: CASSPTPRDSPLHF. This chain uses TRBV18 with TRBJ1-6; no firm D call. This CDR3 has 14 amino acids. The germline V gene has CDR1 KGHSH and CDR2 LQKENI. V shed 6 bases and J shed 8 bases, with 14 bases lying between them.

The chain is built from TRBV19 and TRBJ1-5, with D perhaps TRBD1 (5 bases). Trimming shortened V by 4 bases and J by 4 bases, and 8 bases separated the two germline ends. Germline V CDR1 and CDR2: LNHDA, SQIVND (reference sequence). The CDR3 length is 13 residues. The DNA for the CDR3 is TGTGCCAGTAGTACGGGGGTAAATCAGCCCCAGCATTTT. Residues: CASSTGVNQPQHF.